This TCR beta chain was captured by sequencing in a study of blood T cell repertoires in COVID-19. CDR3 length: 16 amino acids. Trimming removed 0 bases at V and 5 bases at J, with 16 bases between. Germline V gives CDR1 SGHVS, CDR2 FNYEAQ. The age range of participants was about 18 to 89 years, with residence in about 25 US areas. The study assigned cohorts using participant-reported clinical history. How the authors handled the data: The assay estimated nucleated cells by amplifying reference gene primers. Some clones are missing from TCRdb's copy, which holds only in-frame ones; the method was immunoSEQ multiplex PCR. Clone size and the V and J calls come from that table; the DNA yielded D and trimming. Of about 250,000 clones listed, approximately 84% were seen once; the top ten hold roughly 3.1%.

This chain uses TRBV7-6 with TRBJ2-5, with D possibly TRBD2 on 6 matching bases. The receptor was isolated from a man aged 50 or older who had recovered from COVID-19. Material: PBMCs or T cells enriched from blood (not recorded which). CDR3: CASSLAPPAGLETQYF. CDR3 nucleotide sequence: TGTGCCAGCAGCTTAGCCCCCCCAGCGGGTCTGGAGACCCAGTACTTC.